These 26 T cell receptor beta chains originate from one sample sequenced in a study of T cell repertoires in cytomegalovirus infection. TCRdb reanalysed the reads using MiXCR and keeps one entry per CDR3 protein. In the table there are 510,000 or so distinct CDR3 sequences, around 27% of which are singletons. Sample: PBMCs. Receptors originate from a human donor in good health (CMV status not recorded). Some clones in this sample may be carry-over from other donors' samples.

Ten or more counts support this clonotype. The rearrangement links TRBV11-2 to TRBJ1-6; D is possibly TRBD1 (5 bases). The germline V and J ends were trimmed by 1 base and 6 bases, with 13 bases remaining between them. The CDR3 spans 16 residues. The V gene's germline CDR1 is SGHAT and CDR2 FQNNGV. The CDR3 here is CASSLGPGRTNSPLHF. For the CDR3, the DNA is TGTGCCAGCAGCTTAGGCCCGGGACGGACTAATTCACCCCTCCACTTT.

The gene calls are TRBV7-2 and TRBJ1-6; D is undetermined. V was clipped by 5 bases and J by 3 bases, with 11 bases between them. The CDR3 has 15 amino acids. The germline V gene has CDR1 SGHTA and CDR2 FQGNSA. The CDR3 DNA sequence: TGTGCCAGCAGCAACCGACGGGACTATAATTCACCCCTCCACTTT. Protein: CASSNRRDYNSPLHF. Using reference TRBV7-2 and TRBJ1-6 for the parts outside the CDR3, the full variable domain is GAGVSQSPSNKVTEKGKDVELRCDPISGHTALYWYRQSLGQGLEFLIYFQGNSAPDKSGLPSDRFSAERTGGSVSTLTIQRTQQEDSAVYLCASSNRRDYNSPLHFGNGTRLTVT.

The V call is TRBV29-1, the J call TRBJ2-1; the match to TRBD2 covers 9 bases. Unmatched junction bases numbered 13, after V lost 4 bases and J lost 9 bases. The CDR3 runs to 15 residues. Germline V CDR1 and CDR2: SQVTM, ANQGSEA. CDR3 bases: TGCAGCGTTGTCTCCCCCAGGGCGGGAGGGGGTGAGCAGTTCTTC. It specifies CSVVSPRAGGGEQFF.

The rearrangement uses TRBV28 and TRBJ1-1; D is unresolved. Germline CDR1 MDHEN, CDR2 SYDVKM. The CDR3 runs to 14 residues. The V end was cut by 3 bases, the J end by 3 bases, with 11 bases between. The CDR3 reads CASSLSGYDTEAFF. The CDR3 nucleotides are TGTGCCAGCAGTTTGTCGGGGTACGACACTGAAGCTTTCTTT.

V is TRBV12-3 or TRBV12-4 and J is TRBJ1-2, with 7 bases that match TRBD1. The CDR3 has 14 residues. The V and J ends lost 5 bases and 8 bases, in that order; junction bases with no gene match: 11. DNA for the CDR3: TGTGCCAGCAGTACCCGGGAGGGGGCGGAGGGCTACACCTTC. Protein sequence: CASSTREGAEGYTF.

This clonotype has a handful of counts. The chain recombines TRBV7-2 with TRBJ2-5, with D possibly called TRBD1 or TRBD2 (5 bases each). The CDR3 extends over 15 amino acids. Trimming took off 1 base at V and 5 bases at J, with 14 bases between the two ends. The germline gives CDR1 SGHTA, CDR2 FQGNSA. The DNA for the CDR3 is TGTGCCAGCAGCTTAGGCACAGGAGGTCGGGAGACCCAGTACTTC. This encodes CASSLGTGGRETQYF.

The rearrangement links TRBV30 to TRBJ1-1, with unresolved D. Germline V gene lookup returns CDR1 GTSNPN and CDR2 SVGIG (reference sequence). V was clipped by 2 bases and J by 6 bases, with 7 bases between them. The CDR3 runs 11 residues. CDR3 DNA: TGTGCCTGGAGTAGGTGGGCTGAAGCTTTCTTT. Its protein product is CAWSRWAEAFF. Drawing the rest from reference TRBV30 and TRBJ1-1, the complete variable domain is SQTIHQWPATLVQPVGSPLSLECTVEGTSNPNLYWYRQAAGRGLQLLFYSVGIGQISSEVPQNLSASRPQDRQFILSSKKLLLSDSGFYLCAWSRWAEAFFGQGTRLTVV.

This clonotype was recorded many times. V gene TRBV7-2 combines with J gene TRBJ1-2, with TRBD1 identical over 7 bases. With V trimmed by 5 bases and J by 7 bases, 10 bases remained unmatched. The CDR3 consists of 14 residues. Germline V gives CDR1 SGHTA, CDR2 FQGNSA. In nucleotides, the CDR3 is TGTGCCAGCAGCCCCAGACAGGGTGGGTCTGGCTACACCTTC. Its protein product is CASSPRQGGSGYTF.

The sample holds a few counts of this clonotype. The gene calls are TRBV7-8 and TRBJ2-7; perhaps TRBD1 as D (6 bases). The CDR3 sequence is 13 residues long. V was cut by 2 bases and J by 4 bases, with 9 bases left in between. Germline V gene lookup returns CDR1 SGHVS and CDR2 FQNEAQ. CDR3 DNA: TGTGCCAGCAGCTTACGGACAGTGTACGAGCAGTACTTC. It encodes CASSLRTVYEQYF.

In DNA, the CDR3 is TGTGCCAGCAGCCGGGACTTCAGCACAGATACGCAGTATTTT. Its translation: CASSRDFSTDTQYF. V gene TRBV7-9 combines with J gene TRBJ2-3, with D possibly matching TRBD2 (6 bases). The length of the CDR3 is 14 residues. The germline CDR1 and CDR2 sequences are SEHNR and FQNEAQ (reference sequence). V was cut by 5 bases and J by 0 bases, with 9 bases left in between.

This clonotype was seen only a few times. The DNA for the CDR3 is TGCAGTGCTTCCAACAGGCCTGGAAACACCATATATTTT. It encodes CSASNRPGNTIYF. The V and J genes are TRBV20-1 and TRBJ1-3; D possibly corresponds to TRBD1 (5 bases). The CDR3 has 13 amino acids. CDR1 and CDR2 from the germline V gene are DFQATT and SNEGSKA (reference sequence). The V end lost 5 bases, the J end lost 2 bases, and 10 bases lay between the germline ends.

In DNA form, the CDR3 reads TGTGCCAGCAGATTAGCGGGAGCGAACAATGAGCAGTTCTTC. The encoded protein is CASRLAGANNEQFF. V is TRBV25-1 and J is TRBJ2-1; 9 bases map to TRBD2. This CDR3 is 14 amino acids long. CDR1 MGHDK and CDR2 SYGVNS come from the germline V gene. V shed 6 bases and J 5 bases; nucleotides not matched to a gene: 5.

This clonotype has only a few counts. The chain uses TRBV29-1 and TRBJ1-4, with TRBD1 matching 7 bases. V gave up 6 bases and J gave up 4 bases; unmatched junction bases: 5. Germline V gene data show CDR1 as SQVTM and CDR2 as ANQGSEA. The CDR3 has 13 amino acids. The CDR3 nucleotides are TGCAGCGTGGCCGGGACAGTTAATGAAAAACTGTTTTTT. The encoded protein is CSVAGTVNEKLFF.

This clonotype showed up just a few times. This chain links TRBV12-3 or TRBV12-4 with TRBJ2-1; 9 nucleotides agree with TRBD2. The CDR3 totals 19 residues. Germline trimming cut 6 bases from V and 8 bases from J; bases unmatched to any gene: 23. CDR3 region: CASSLWVGSGGRGIDEQFF. In nucleotides, the CDR3 is TGTGCCAGCAGCCTTTGGGTTGGTAGCGGGGGAAGAGGTATCGATGAGCAGTTCTTC.

The chain uses TRBV28 and TRBJ2-5, with a weak D call TRBD2 (5 bases). This CDR3 is built from 14 residues. The germline V gene encodes CDR1 MDHEN and CDR2 SYDVKM. Between the trimmed V and J ends, which lost 8 bases and 4 bases, there was a span of 17 bases. CDR3: CASGLAGLGETQYF. The CDR3 nucleotides are TGTGCCAGCGGCTTGGCGGGCCTCGGAGAGACCCAGTACTTC.

This clonotype was detected only a few times. The chain links TRBV6-1 to TRBJ2-7; D not certain. Trimming took 1 base from V and 12 from J, leaving 16 bases between them. This CDR3 is built from 13 residues. Germline CDR1 MNHNS, CDR2 SASEGT. This CDR3 is CASSEVSAVPAYV. The CDR3 nucleotides read TGTGCCAGCAGTGAAGTTTCTGCTGTTCCGGCGTACGTC.

The chain is built from TRBV27 and TRBJ2-7, with D possibly matching TRBD2 (6 bases). CDR3 size: 14 residues. V lost 3 bases to trimming and J lost 3 bases, with 12 bases between them. Germline assignment: CDR1 MNHEY and CDR2 SMNVEV (reference sequence). CDR3 amino acids: CASSFRSGFYEQYV. In nucleotides, the CDR3 is TGTGCCAGCAGTTTTCGGAGCGGGTTCTACGAGCAGTACGTC.

The rearrangement links TRBV7-2 to TRBJ2-1; TRBD2 matches 13 bases. CDR1 is SGHTA, CDR2 FQGNSA, per germline. J lost 10 bases, V lost 5 bases, and 8 bases had no gene match. The CDR3 length is 15 residues. The CDR3 protein is CASSTGLAGVPEQFF. In nucleotides, the CDR3 is TGTGCCAGCAGCACCGGACTAGCGGGAGTTCCGGAGCAGTTCTTC.

This clonotype was picked up a small number of times. This chain uses TRBV7-9 with TRBJ1-4, with 7 bases matching TRBD1. Germline CDR1 is SEHNR and CDR2 is FQNEAQ (reference sequence). The V segment lost 5 bases and the J segment 5 bases; nucleotides outside the gene matches: 11. The CDR3 contains 16 residues. Written as DNA, the CDR3 is TGTGCCAGCAGCCGTCCATCCGGGACAGAGAATGAAAAACTGTTTTTT. It yields the protein CASSRPSGTENEKLFF.

This clonotype showed up many times. The chain is built from TRBV7-9 and TRBJ1-1; no clear D. Between the trimmed V and J ends, which lost 4 bases and 6 bases, there was a span of 15 bases. The CDR3 totals 14 residues. Germline CDR1 and CDR2: SEHNR and FQNEAQ (reference sequence). CDR3 sequence (DNA): TGTGCCAGCAGCTCCTTAAGGCTTGACGCTGAAGCTTTCTTT. Its protein is CASSSLRLDAEAFF. The full variable domain, in which reference TRBV7-9 and TRBJ1-1 provide the parts outside the CDR3, is DTGVSQNPRHKITKRGQNVTFRCDPISEHNRLYWYRQTLGQGPEFLTYFQNEAQLEKSRLLSDRFSAERPKGSFSTLEIQRTEQGDSAMYLCASSSLRLDAEAFFGQGTRLTVV.

This chain connects TRBV7-3 to TRBJ2-6, with D perhaps matching TRBD1 (6 bases). The CDR3 runs to 15 residues. Germline lookup yields CDR1 SGHTA and CDR2 FQGTGA. Deletions cut 5 bases from V and 2 bases from J, with 10 bases between. DNA for the CDR3: TGTGCCAGCAGCGCTAACAGGGCTGGGGCCAACGTCCTGACTTTC. It codes for CASSANRAGANVLTF. Full variable domain (missing parts from reference TRBV7-3 and TRBJ2-6): GAGVSQTPSNKVTEKGKYVELRCDPISGHTALYWYRQSLGQGPEFLIYFQGTGAADDSGLPNDRFFAVRPEGSVSTLKIQRTERGDSAVYLCASSANRAGANVLTFGAGSRLTVL.

The chain joins TRBV7-9 to TRBJ2-5; TRBD1 aligns across 10 bases. Germline trimming cut 2 bases from V and 5 bases from J; bases unmatched to any gene: 2. CDR1 SEHNR and CDR2 FQNEAQ come from the germline V gene (reference sequence). This CDR3 has 14 residues. CDR3 sequence reads: CASSLLGQGETQYF. In nucleotides, the CDR3 is TGTGCCAGCAGCTTATTGGGACAGGGGGAGACCCAGTACTTC.

This clonotype has only a few counts. V gene TRBV7-8 combines with J gene TRBJ2-1; D is perhaps TRBD2 (6 bases). The CDR3 loop spans 16 amino acids. The V gene lost 5 bases and the J gene lost 7 bases, with 21 bases spanning the gap. Germline V gives CDR1 SGHVS, CDR2 FQNEAQ. The CDR3 here is CASSLSALTSRNEQFF. DNA for the CDR3: TGTGCCAGCAGCCTAAGTGCGCTGACTAGTAGGAATGAGCAGTTCTTC.

The chain carries TRBV7-2 and TRBJ1-2; maybe TRBD1 (5 bases). CDR1 SGHTA and CDR2 FQGNSA come from the germline V gene. This CDR3 has 14 residues. Trimming stripped 5 bases from V and 0 bases from J, with 10 bases between. CDR3 amino acids: CASSQSTANYGYTF. In DNA form, the CDR3 reads TGTGCCAGCAGCCAATCGACAGCTAACTATGGCTACACCTTC.

At least ten counts were recorded for this clonotype. This chain joins TRBV7-8 and TRBJ2-2, with D unclear. The CDR3 spans 15 residues. V shed 1 base and J shed 1 base, with 7 bases lying between them. Germline CDR1 and CDR2: SGHVS and FQNEAQ. The CDR3 sequence is CASSLGRGNTGELFF. CDR3 nucleotide sequence: TGTGCCAGCAGCTTAGGTCGCGGGAACACCGGGGAGCTGTTTTTT.

The rearrangement joins TRBV5-4 to TRBJ2-5, with no clear D. V lost 1 base to trimming and J lost 2 bases, with 9 bases between them. Germline CDR1 SGHNT, CDR2 YYREEE (reference sequence). This CDR3 has 14 amino acids. CDR3 residues: CASSLSAKQETQYF. The CDR3 DNA sequence: TGTGCCAGCAGCTTGTCAGCTAAACAAGAGACCCAGTACTTC.